This TCR beta chain was recovered during a study of OX40 agonist ivuxolimab in advanced cancers. About the study: Dosing consisted of intravenous ivuxolimab at 0.01 to 10 mg/kg every 2 weeks. Whole-study results and caveats: The authors also found low normalized T-cell clonal expansion in some nonresponders.

In regard to this clone: As yet, its antigen is unknown.

The assay was immunoSEQ multiplex PCR, and TCRdb's table has in-frame clones only and misses some. The sample gives roughly 110,000 clones, 91% of which show up once; around 1.2% is in the top ten. Material: CD4+ or CD8+ T cells sorted from blood, obtained in a trial of the OX40 agonist ivuxolimab. The clonotype originates from an adult with an advanced solid tumor such as melanoma, head and neck, liver or kidney cancer.

The chain's CDR3 is CASSLEIIETQYF. CDR3 nucleotide sequence: TGTGCCAGCAGTTTAGAGATAATTGAGACCCAGTACTTC. The V gene is TRBV28, the J gene TRBJ2-5; no definite D call. In germline, CDR1 is MDHEN, CDR2 SYDVKM. Trimming removed 2 bases from V and 5 bases from J, with 9 bases in between. The CDR3 spans 13 residues.